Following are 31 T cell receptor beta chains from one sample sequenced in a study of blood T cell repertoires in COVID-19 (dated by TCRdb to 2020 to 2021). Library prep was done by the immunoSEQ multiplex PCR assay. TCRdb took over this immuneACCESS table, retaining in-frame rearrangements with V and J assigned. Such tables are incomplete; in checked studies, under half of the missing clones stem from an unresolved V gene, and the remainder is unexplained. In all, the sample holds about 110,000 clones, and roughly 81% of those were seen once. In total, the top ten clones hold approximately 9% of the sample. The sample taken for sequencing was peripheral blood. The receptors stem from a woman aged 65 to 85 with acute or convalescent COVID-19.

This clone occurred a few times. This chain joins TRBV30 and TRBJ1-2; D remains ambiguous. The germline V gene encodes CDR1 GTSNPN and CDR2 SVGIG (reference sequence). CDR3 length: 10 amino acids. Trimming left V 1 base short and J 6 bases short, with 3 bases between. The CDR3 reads CAWSDNGYTF. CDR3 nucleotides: TGTGCCTGGAGTGATAATGGCTACACCTTC.

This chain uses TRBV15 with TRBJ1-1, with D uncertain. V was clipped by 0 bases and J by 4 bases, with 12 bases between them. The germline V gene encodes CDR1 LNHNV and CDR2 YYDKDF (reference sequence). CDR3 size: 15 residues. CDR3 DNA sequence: TGTGCCACCAGCAGAGACATTGGCAGGCCCACTGAAGCTTTCTTT. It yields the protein CATSRDIGRPTEAFF.

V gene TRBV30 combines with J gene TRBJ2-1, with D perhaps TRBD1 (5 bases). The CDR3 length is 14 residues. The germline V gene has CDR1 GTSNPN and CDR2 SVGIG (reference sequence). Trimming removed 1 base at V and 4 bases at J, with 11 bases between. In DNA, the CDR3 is TGTGCCTGGAGTGGACAGCCTCCTTACAATGAGCAGTTCTTC. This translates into CAWSGQPPYNEQFF.

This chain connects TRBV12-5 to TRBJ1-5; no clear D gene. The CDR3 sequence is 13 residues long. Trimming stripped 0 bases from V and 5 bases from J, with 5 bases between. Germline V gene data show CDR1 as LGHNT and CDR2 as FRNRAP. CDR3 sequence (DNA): TGTGCTAGTGGTTTGGTAGTAGATCAGCCCCAGCATTTT. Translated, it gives CASGLVVDQPQHF.

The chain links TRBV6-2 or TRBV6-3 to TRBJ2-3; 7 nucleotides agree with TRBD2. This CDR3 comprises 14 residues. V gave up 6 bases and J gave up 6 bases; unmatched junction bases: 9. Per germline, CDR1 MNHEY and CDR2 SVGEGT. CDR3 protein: CASSSPRRGDTQYF. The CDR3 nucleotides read TGTGCCAGCAGCTCCCCCAGGCGGGGGGATACGCAGTATTTT.

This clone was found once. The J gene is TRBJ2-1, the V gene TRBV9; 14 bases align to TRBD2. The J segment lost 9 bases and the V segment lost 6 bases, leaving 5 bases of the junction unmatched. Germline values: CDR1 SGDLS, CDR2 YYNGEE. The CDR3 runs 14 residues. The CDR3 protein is CASTRLAGGVEQFF. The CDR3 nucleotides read TGTGCCAGCACTCGACTAGCGGGAGGGGTTGAGCAGTTCTTC. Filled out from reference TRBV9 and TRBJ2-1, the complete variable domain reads DSGVTQTPKHLITATGQRVTLRCSPRSGDLSVYWYQQSLDQGLQFLIQYYNGEERAKGNILERFSAQQFPDLHSELNLSSLELGDSALYFCASTRLAGGVEQFFGPGTRLTVL.

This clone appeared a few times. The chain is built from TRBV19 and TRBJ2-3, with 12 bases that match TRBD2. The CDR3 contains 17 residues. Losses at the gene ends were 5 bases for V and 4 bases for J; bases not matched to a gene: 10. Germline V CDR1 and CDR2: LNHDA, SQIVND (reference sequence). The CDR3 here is CASSGSLAGGLSDTQYF. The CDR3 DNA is TGTGCCAGTAGTGGATCCCTAGCGGGAGGGCTCTCAGATACGCAGTATTTT.

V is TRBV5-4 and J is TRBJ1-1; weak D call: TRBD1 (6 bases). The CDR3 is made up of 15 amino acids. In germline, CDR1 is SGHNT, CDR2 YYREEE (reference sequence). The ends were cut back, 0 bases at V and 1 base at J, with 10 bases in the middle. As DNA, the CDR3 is TGTGCCAGCAGCTTGGTGGGCAGGGGGAACACTGAAGCTTTCTTT. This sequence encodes CASSLVGRGNTEAFF.

CDR3 DNA: TGTGCCAGCAGTTTAGTCGCCGGGGAGCTGTTTTTT. Its translation is CASSLVAGELFF. This chain connects TRBV12-3 or TRBV12-4 to TRBJ2-2; D is undetermined. The CDR3 spans 12 residues. Trimming left V 1 base short and J 6 bases short, with 3 bases between.

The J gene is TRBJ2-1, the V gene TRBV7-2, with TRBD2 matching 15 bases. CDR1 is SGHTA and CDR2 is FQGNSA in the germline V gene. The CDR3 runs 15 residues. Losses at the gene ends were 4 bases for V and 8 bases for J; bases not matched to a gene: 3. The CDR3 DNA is TGTGCCAGCAGCTCCGGACTAGCGGGAGGGGATGAGCAGTTCTTC. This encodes CASSSGLAGGDEQFF.

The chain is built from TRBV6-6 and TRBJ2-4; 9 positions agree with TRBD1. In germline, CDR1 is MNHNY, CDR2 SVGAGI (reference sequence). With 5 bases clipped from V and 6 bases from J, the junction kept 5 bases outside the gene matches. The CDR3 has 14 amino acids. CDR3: CASSIGTGLNIQYF. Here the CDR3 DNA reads TGTGCCAGCAGTATCGGGACAGGGCTAAACATTCAGTACTTC.

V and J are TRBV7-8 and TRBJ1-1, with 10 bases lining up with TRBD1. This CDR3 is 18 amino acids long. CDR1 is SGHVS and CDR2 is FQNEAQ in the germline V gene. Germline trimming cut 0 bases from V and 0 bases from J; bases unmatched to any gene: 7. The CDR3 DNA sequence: TGTGCCAGCAGCTTAGCCACACCGGGACAGGGGTTGAACACTGAAGCTTTCTTT. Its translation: CASSLATPGQGLNTEAFF.

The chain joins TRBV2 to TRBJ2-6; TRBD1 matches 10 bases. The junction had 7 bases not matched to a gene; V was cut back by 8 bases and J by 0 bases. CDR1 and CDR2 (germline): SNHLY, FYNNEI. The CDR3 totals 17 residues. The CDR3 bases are TGTGCCAGCTGGACAGGGGGGAAGGACTCTGGGGCCAACGTCCTGACTTTC. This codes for CASWTGGKDSGANVLTF.

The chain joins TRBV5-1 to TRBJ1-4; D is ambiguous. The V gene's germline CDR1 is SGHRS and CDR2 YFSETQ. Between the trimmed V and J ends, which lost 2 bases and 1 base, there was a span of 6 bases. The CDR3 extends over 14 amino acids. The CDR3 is CASSFRGTNEKLFF. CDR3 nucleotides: TGCGCCAGCAGCTTCCGGGGAACTAATGAAAAACTGTTTTTT. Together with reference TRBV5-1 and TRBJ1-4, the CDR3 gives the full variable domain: KAGVTQTPRYLIKTRGQQVTLSCSPISGHRSVSWYQQTPGQGLQFLFEYFSETQRNKGNFPGRFSGRQFSNSRSEMNVSTLELGDSALYLCASSFRGTNEKLFFGSGTQLSVL.

Written as DNA, the CDR3 is TGTGCCAGCAGCGTAGGACCCTACCCCCCTAGTGACCGAAACATTCAGTACTTC. Amino acids: CASSVGPYPPSDRNIQYF. The chain carries TRBV9 and TRBJ2-4; D call uncertain. The CDR3 length is 18 residues. Germline loops: CDR1 SGDLS, CDR2 YYNGEE. Trimming removed 0 bases from V and 6 bases from J, with 22 bases in between.

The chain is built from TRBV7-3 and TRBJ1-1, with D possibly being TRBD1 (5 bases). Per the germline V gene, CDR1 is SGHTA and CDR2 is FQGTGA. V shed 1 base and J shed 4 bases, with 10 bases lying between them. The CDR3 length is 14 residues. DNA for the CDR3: TGTGCCAGCAGCTTAAATACGGGGGGCACTGAAGCTTTCTTT. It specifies CASSLNTGGTEAFF. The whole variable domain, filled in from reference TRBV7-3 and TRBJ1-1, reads GAGVSQTPSNKVTEKGKYVELRCDPISGHTALYWYRQSLGQGPEFLIYFQGTGAADDSGLPNDRFFAVRPEGSVSTLKIQRTERGDSAVYLCASSLNTGGTEAFFGQGTRLTVV.

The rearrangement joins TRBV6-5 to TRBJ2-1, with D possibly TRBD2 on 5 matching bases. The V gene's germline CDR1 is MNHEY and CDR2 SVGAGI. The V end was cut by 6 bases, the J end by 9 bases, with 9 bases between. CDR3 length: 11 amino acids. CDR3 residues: CASRNEGEQFF. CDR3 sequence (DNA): TGTGCCAGCAGAAACGAGGGTGAGCAGTTCTTC.

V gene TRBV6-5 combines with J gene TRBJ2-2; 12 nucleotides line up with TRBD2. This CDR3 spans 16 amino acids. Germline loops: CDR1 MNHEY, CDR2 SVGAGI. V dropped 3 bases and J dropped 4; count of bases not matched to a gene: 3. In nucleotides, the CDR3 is TGTGCCAGCAGTTATCTACTAGCGGGGGGCACCGGGGAGCTGTTTTTT. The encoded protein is CASSYLLAGGTGELFF.

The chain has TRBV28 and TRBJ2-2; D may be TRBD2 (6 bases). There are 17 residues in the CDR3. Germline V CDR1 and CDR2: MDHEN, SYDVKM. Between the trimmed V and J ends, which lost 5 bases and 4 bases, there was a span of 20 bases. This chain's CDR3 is CASSARTSTTPTGELFF. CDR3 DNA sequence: TGTGCCAGCAGTGCCCGCACTAGCACAACCCCCACCGGGGAGCTGTTTTTT. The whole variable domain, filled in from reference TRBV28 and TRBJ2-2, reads DVKVTQSSRYLVKRTGEKVFLECVQDMDHENMFWYRQDPGLGLRLIYFSYDVKMKEKGDIPEGYSVSREKKERFSLILESASTNQTSMYLCASSARTSTTPTGELFFGEGSRLTVL.

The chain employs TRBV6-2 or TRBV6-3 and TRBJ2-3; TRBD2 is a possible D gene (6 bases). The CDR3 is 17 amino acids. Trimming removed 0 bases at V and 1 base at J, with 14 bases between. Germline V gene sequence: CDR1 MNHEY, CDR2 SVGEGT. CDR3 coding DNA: TGTGCCAGCAGTTACTCGAGACTAGATGAAGGCACAGATACGCAGTATTTT. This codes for CASSYSRLDEGTDTQYF.

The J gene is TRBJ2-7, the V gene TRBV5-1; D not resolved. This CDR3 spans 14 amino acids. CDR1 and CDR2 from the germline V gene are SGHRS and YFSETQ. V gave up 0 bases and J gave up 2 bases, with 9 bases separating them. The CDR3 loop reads CASSLATDPYEQYF. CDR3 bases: TGCGCCAGCAGCTTGGCTACCGATCCCTACGAGCAGTACTTC.

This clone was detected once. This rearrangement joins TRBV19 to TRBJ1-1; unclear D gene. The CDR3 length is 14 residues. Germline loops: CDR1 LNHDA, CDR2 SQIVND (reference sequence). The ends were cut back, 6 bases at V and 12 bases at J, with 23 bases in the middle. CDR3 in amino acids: CASSHSGAGPGTFF. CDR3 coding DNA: TGTGCCAGTAGCCACAGTGGCGCCGGCCCGGGAACTTTCTTT.

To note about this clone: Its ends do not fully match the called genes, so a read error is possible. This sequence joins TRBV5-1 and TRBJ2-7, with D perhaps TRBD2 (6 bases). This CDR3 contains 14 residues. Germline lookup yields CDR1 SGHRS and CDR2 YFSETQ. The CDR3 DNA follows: TGCGCCAGCAGCCCACAAGGACTATCTTACGCGCAGTACTTC. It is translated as CASSPQGLSYAQYF.

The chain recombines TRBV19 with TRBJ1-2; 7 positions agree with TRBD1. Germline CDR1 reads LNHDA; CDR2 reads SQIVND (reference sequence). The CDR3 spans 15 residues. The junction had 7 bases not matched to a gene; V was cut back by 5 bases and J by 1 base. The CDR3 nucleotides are TGTGCCAGTAGTGGCGAGGCAGGGGGTAACTATGGCTACACCTTC. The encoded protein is CASSGEAGGNYGYTF.

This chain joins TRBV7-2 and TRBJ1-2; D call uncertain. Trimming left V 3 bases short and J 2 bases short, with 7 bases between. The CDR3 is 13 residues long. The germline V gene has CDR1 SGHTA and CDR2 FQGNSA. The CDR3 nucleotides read TGTGCCAGCAGCTTTGGGGAGAACTATGGCTACACCTTC. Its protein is CASSFGENYGYTF.

The chain's CDR3 is CASSVSGGEQYF. DNA of the CDR3: TGTGCCAGCAGCGTCTCAGGGGGCGAGCAGTACTTC. The chain recombines TRBV7-9 with TRBJ2-7; TRBD1 matches 7 bases. The CDR3 is 12 amino acids. After removal of 5 bases from V and 6 bases from J, the junction contained 4 bases not matched to a gene. CDR1 SEHNR and CDR2 FQNEAQ come from the germline V gene (reference sequence). The full variable domain, completed using reference TRBV7-9 and TRBJ2-7, is DTGVSQNPRHKITKRGQNVTFRCDPISEHNRLYWYRQTLGQGPEFLTYFQNEAQLEKSRLLSDRFSAERPKGSFSTLEIQRTEQGDSAMYLCASSVSGGEQYFGPGTRLTVT.

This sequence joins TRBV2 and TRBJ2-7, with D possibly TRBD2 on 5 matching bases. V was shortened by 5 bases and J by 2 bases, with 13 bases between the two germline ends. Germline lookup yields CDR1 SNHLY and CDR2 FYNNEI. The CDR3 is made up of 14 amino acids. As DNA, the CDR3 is TGTGCCAGCAGTCCCGGACTCTCTCCCTACGAGCAGTACTTC. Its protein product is CASSPGLSPYEQYF. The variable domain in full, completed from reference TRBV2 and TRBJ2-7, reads EPEVTQTPSHQVTQMGQEVILRCVPISNHLYFYWYRQILGQKVEFLVSFYNNEISEKSEIFDDQFSVERPDGSNFTLKIRSTKLEDSAMYFCASSPGLSPYEQYFGPGTRLTVT.

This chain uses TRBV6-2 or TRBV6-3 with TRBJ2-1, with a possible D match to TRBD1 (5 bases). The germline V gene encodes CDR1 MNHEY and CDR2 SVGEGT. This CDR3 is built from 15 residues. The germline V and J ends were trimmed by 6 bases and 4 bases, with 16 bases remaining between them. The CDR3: CASSQIRVAYNEQFF. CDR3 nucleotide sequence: TGTGCCAGCAGCCAGATCAGGGTTGCGTACAATGAGCAGTTCTTC.

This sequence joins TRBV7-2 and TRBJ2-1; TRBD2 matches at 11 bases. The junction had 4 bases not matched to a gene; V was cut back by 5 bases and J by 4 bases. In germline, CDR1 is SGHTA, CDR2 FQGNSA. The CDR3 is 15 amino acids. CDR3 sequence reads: CASSRRLAGYNEQFF. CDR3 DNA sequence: TGTGCCAGCAGCCGCCGACTAGCGGGGTACAATGAGCAGTTCTTC. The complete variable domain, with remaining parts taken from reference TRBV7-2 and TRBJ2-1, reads GAGVSQSPSNKVTEKGKDVELRCDPISGHTALYWYRQSLGQGLEFLIYFQGNSAPDKSGLPSDRFSAERTGGSVSTLTIQRTQQEDSAVYLCASSRRLAGYNEQFFGPGTRLTVL.

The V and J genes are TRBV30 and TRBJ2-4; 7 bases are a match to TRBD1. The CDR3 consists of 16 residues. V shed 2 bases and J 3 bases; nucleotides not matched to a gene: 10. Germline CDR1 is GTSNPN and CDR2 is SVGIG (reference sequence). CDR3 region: CAWSLPGQIVKNIQYF. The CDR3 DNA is TGTGCCTGGAGTCTCCCGGGACAGATTGTCAAAAACATTCAGTACTTC.

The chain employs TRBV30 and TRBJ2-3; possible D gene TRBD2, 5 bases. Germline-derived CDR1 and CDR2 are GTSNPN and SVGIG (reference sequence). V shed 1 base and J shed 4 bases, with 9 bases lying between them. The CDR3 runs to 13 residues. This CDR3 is CAWSGRFPDTQYF. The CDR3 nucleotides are TGTGCCTGGAGTGGGAGGTTCCCAGATACGCAGTATTTT.